A selection of T cell receptor beta chains follows, all from one sample in a study. TCRdb re-derived calls from the RT-PCR reads in MiXCR, one entry per CDR3 protein. The data hold more than 600,000 distinct CDR3 sequences, with 13% to 15% observed a single time. Material: memory CD4+ T cells from blood. All receptors come from a female donor in good health, serving as a healthy control. Each CDR3 is given with its conserved first and last residue. A D gene is named only where the DNA matches it firmly. Clone size is shown for a subset of rows, as once, few, many or a class of expanded clone.

j_gene	abundance	d_gene	v_gene	CDR3nt	CDR3aa
TRBJ1-2	.	TRBD1	TRBV11-2	TGTGCCAGCAGCTTAGACCAGGGGGCTAAGGGCTACACCTTC	CASSLDQGAKGYTF
TRBJ1-1	.	.	TRBV20-1	TGCAGTGCTAGGGCCCCGGGGGCTACTGAAGCTTTCTTT	CSARAPGATEAFF
TRBJ2-7	many	TRBD2	TRBV20-1	TGCAGTGCTAGAGTTACTAGCGGGGAGGAGCAGTACTTC	CSARVTSGEEQYF
TRBJ1-1	few	TRBD1	TRBV12-3/TRBV12-4	TGTGCCAGCGGATTGACAGGGCGTACTGAAGCTTTCTTT	CASGLTGRTEAFF
TRBJ1-6	.	.	TRBV5-1	TGCGCCAGCAGCTTTGAAGGGAATGCGGAATCACCCCTCCACTTT	CASSFEGNAESPLHF
TRBJ2-5	many	.	TRBV12-3/TRBV12-4	TGTGCCAGCAGTCAGGGGTTAAGGGGAGAGACCCAGTACTTC	CASSQGLRGETQYF
TRBJ1-1	.	.	TRBV18	TGTGCCAGCTCACCCGGACTAGATGAAGCTTTCTTT	CASSPGLDEAFF
TRBJ2-5	many	TRBD2	TRBV7-8	TGTGCCAGCAGCGCCTCTAGCGGGGCGGTACAAGAGACCCAGTACTTC	CASSASSGAVQETQYF
TRBJ1-5	few	.	TRBV7-2	TGTGCCAGCAGTCAACTCACGGGGCCGCGCTATAGCAATCAGCCCCAGCATTTT	CASSQLTGPRYSNQPQHF
TRBJ1-2	.	.	TRBV9	TGTGCCAGCAGCGAGGGGGGGGACTATGGCTACACCTTC	CASSEGGDYGYTF
TRBJ1-1	.	TRBD1	TRBV20-1	TGCAGTGCTAACCGCAGGGGGAAGAACACTGAAGCTTTCTTT	CSANRRGKNTEAFF
TRBJ2-1	.	TRBD2	TRBV6-2/TRBV6-3	TGTGCCAGCCTTAGCGGGGTTGAGCAGTTCTTC	CASLSGVEQFF
TRBJ2-7	few	TRBD2	TRBV20-1	TGCAGTGCCAGAAAAGGACTAGCGGGTAGCTCCTACGAGCAGTACTTC	CSARKGLAGSSYEQYF
TRBJ1-1	.	.	TRBV20-1	TGCAGTGCTCGCGGCTTAAGTGACGCTGAAGCTTTCTTT	CSARGLSDAEAFF
TRBJ2-7	few	.	TRBV24-1	TGTGCCACCAGTGACCCGTCGACTTACGAGCAGTACTTC	CATSDPSTYEQYF
TRBJ1-3	.	TRBD1	TRBV9	TGTGCCAGCAGCCCAAGACCCGGGACAGTTCTGGCTGGAAACACCATATATTTT	CASSPRPGTVLAGNTIYF
TRBJ2-1	many	.	TRBV29-1	TGCAGCGTTGAAGATCTGATCCCCCACAATGAGCAGTTCTTC	CSVEDLIPHNEQFF
TRBJ2-1	.	.	TRBV11-2	TGTGCCAGCAGCTCTACAGCTATGGGGCAGTTCTTC	CASSSTAMGQFF
TRBJ2-1	.	.	TRBV7-9	TGTGCCAGCAGCCCGCGGGACTTTCTCAATGAGCAGTTCTTC	CASSPRDFLNEQFF
TRBJ2-2	few	.	TRBV7-2	TGTGCCAGCAGCTTAAATGCCGGGGAGCTGTTTTTT	CASSLNAGELFF
TRBJ2-7	.	.	TRBV5-6	TGTGCCAGCAGCGCCCTAACGACGGGGGGCGGAAACTACGAGCAGTACTTC	CASSALTTGGGNYEQYF
TRBJ2-5	few	.	TRBV3-2	TGTGCCAGCAGCCCGACAGTCCTCCAAGAGACCCAGTACTTC	CASSPTVLQETQYF
TRBJ2-7	few	.	TRBV7-3	TGTGCCAGTTCGTTGGGGGGGGCTGCCACCCACTACGAGCAGTACTTC	CASSLGGAATHYEQYF
TRBJ2-1	.	TRBD2	TRBV27	TGTGCCAGCAGTCCGCGGATAGCGGGAGTGACTTACAATGAGCAGTTCTTC	CASSPRIAGVTYNEQFF
TRBJ2-5	.	.	TRBV6-6	TGTGCCAGCAGTTCCCGAGCGGAGGACCAGTACTTC	CASSSRAEDQYF
TRBJ2-2	.	.	TRBV15	TGTGCCACCAGCACCAGTGTTACGGACACCGGGGAGCTGTTTTTT	CATSTSVTDTGELFF
TRBJ2-5	many	.	TRBV18	TGTGCCAGCTCACCACCGACGCAGCAACAAGAGACCCAGTACTTC	CASSPPTQQQETQYF
TRBJ2-3	few	.	TRBV24-1	TGTGCCACCAGTGATCCCCTCCCTGGCGGAAGCACAGATACGCAGTATTTT	CATSDPLPGGSTDTQYF
TRBJ2-7	few	TRBD2	TRBV7-2	TGTGCCAGCAGCCTTAGCGGGAGGGCCGGGGAGCAGTACTTC	CASSLSGRAGEQYF
TRBJ2-5	few	.	TRBV12-3/TRBV12-4	TGTGCCAGCAGTGGGGGGAGAGCTGAAGAGACCCAGTACTTC	CASSGGRAEETQYF